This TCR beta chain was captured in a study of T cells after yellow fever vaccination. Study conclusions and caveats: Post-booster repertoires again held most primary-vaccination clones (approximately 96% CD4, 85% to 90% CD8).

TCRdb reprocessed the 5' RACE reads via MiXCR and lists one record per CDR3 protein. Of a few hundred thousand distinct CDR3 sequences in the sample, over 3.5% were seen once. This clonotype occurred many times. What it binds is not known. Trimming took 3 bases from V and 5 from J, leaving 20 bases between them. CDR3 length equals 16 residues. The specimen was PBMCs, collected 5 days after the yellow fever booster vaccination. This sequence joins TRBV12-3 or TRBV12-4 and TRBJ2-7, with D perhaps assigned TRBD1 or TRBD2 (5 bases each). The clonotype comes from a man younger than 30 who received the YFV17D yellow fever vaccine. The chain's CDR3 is CASSFYRFGLGDEQYF. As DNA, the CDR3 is TGTGCCAGCAGTTTCTACAGGTTTGGGCTCGGGGACGAGCAGTACTTC.